This TCR beta chain was observed in a study of human T cells and chemical hapten exposure. Time point given: patch test 1, 2 weeks after DPC sensitization. Stated treatment: therapeutic diphenylcyclopropenone sensitization with weekly scalp DPC. The V gene's germline CDR1 is SGDLS and CDR2 YYNGEE. The CDR3 runs to 12 residues. The ends were cut back, 0 bases at V and 5 bases at J, with 2 bases in the middle. TCRdb processed the RACE reads anew with MiXCR; each CDR3 protein has one entry. The sample contains about 57,000 distinct CDR3 sequences, 9.3% of which appear only once. This clonotype showed up many times.

This chain links TRBV9 with TRBJ2-2, with D unresolved. This material consisted of whole blood, taken in connection with sensitization to the hapten diphenylcyclopropenone (DPC). This clonotype originated in a woman in her thirties or forties with alopecia areata. Some clones in this sample may be carry-over from other donors' samples. The CDR3 sequence: CASSVGTGELFF. The CDR3 nucleotides read TGTGCCAGCAGCGTAGGGACCGGGGAGCTGTTTTTT.